This T cell receptor beta chain emerged from a study of blood T cells in healthy people across ages. This clonotype came up a few times. Its antigen is still unknown. The authors drew around 11 milliliters of peripheral blood from each donor. For the second PCR, which ran for about 7 to 11 cycles, a sample-barcoded 5' primer and a J-beta primer mix were used. TCRdb recomputed calls from the 5' RACE reads with MiXCR, one row per CDR3 protein. The sample holds about 1.7 million distinct CDR3 sequences; 28% are singletons and the top ten take less than 9.5%. Study-wide results and caveats: Total diversity from one million sequenced T cells was likely underestimated. Age showed a roughly linear inverse relationship with TCR beta diversity per million T cells.

Germline CDR1 and CDR2: DFQATT and SNEGSKA (reference sequence). V was cut by 7 bases and J by 6 bases, with 13 bases left in between. The CDR3 consists of 12 residues. The chain employs TRBV20-1 and TRBJ1-5; tentative D call: TRBD1 (6 bases). The receptor was derived from a young woman in good health. Sequencing input: blood. The CDR3 bases are TGCAGTGGTCACAGGGAGGGTCAGCCCCAGCATTTT. It specifies CSGHREGQPQHF.